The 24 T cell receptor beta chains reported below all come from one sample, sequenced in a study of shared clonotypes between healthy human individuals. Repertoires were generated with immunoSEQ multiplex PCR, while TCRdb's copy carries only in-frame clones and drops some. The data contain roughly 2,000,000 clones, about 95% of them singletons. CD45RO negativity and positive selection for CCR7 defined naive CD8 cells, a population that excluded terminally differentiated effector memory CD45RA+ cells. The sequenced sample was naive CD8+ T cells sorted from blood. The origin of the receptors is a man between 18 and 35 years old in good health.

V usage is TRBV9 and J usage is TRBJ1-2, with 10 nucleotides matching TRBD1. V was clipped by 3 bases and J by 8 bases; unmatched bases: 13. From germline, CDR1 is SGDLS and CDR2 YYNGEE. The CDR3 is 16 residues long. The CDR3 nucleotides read TGTGCCAGCAGCGCCTCTAGGGACAGGGGTGACGAGGGCTACACCTTC. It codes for CASSASRDRGDEGYTF.

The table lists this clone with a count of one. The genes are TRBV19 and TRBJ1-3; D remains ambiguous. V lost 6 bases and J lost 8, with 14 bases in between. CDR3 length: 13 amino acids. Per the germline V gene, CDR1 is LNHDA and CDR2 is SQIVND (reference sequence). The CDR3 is CASSPGSGYTIYF. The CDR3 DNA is TGTGCCAGTAGCCCGGGGTCCGGCTACACCATATATTTT.

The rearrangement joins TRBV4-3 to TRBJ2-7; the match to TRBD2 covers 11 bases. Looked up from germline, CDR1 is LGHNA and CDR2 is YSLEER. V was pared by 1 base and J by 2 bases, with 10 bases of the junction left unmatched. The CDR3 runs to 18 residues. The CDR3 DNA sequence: TGCGCCAGCAGCCAAGTTCTTATCGTAGCGGGGGGGACCTACGAGCAGTACTTC. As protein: CASSQVLIVAGGTYEQYF.

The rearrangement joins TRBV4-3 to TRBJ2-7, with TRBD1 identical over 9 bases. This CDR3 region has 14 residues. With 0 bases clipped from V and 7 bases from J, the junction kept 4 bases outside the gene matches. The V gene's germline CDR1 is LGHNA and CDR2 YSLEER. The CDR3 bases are TGCGCCAGCAGCCAAGATGGGACAGGGTTTGAGCAGTACTTC. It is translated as CASSQDGTGFEQYF.

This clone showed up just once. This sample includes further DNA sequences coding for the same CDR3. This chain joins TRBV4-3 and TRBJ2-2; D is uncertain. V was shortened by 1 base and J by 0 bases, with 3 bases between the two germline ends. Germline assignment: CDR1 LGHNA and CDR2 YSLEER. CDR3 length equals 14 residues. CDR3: CASSQGSNTGELFF. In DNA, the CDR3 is TGCGCCAGCAGCCAAGGTTCGAACACCGGGGAGCTGTTTTTT.

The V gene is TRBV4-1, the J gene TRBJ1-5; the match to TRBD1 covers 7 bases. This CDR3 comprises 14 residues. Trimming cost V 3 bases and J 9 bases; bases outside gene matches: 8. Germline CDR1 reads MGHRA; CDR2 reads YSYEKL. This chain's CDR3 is CASSQLQGWGPQHF. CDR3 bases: TGCGCCAGCAGCCAGTTACAGGGGTGGGGGCCCCAGCATTTT.

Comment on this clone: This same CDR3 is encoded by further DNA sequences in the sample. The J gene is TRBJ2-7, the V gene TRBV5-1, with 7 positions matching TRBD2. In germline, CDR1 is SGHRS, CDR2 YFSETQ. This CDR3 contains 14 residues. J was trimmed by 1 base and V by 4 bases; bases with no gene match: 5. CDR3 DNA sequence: TGCGCCAGCAGCCCAGGGACTAATTCCTACGAGCAGTACTTC. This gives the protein CASSPGTNSYEQYF.

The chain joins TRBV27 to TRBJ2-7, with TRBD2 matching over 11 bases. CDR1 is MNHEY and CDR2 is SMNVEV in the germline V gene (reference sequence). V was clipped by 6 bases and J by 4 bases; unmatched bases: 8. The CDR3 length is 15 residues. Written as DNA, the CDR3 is TGTGCCAGCAGGCAGGGACTAGCGGAAATATACGAGCAGTACTTC. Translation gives CASRQGLAEIYEQYF.

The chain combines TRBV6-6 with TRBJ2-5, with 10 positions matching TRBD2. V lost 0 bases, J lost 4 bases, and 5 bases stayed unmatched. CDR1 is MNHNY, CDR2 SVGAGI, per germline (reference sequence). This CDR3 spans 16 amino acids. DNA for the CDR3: TGTGCCAGCAGTTACTCGGCTAGCGGGAGACCAGAGACCCAGTACTTC. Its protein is CASSYSASGRPETQYF.

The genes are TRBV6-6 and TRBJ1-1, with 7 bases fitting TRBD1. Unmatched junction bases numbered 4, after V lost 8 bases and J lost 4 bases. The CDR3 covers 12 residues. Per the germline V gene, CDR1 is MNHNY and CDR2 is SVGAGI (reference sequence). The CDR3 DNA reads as TGTGCCAGCTTTCCAGGGGGCACTGAAGCTTTCTTT. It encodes CASFPGGTEAFF.

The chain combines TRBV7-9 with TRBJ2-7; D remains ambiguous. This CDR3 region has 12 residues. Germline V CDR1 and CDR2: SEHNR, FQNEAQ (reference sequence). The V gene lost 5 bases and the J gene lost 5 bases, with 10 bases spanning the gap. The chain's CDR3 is CASSPPRDEQYF. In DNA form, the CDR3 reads TGTGCCAGCAGCCCCCCTAGAGACGAGCAGTACTTC. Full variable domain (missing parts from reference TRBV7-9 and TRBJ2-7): DTGVSQNPRHKITKRGQNVTFRCDPISEHNRLYWYRQTLGQGPEFLTYFQNEAQLEKSRLLSDRFSAERPKGSFSTLEIQRTEQGDSAMYLCASSPPRDEQYFGPGTRLTVT.

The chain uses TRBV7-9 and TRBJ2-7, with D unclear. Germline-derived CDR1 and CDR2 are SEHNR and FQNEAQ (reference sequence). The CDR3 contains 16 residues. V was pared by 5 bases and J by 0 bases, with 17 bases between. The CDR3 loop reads CASSPLDLQSSYEQYF. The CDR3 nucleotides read TGTGCCAGCAGCCCCCTGGACCTTCAAAGCTCCTACGAGCAGTACTTC.

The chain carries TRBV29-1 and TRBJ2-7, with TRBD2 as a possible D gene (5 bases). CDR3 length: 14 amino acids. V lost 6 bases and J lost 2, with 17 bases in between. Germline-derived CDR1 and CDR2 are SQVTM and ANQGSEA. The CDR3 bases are TGCAGCGTCGCTTCCGGGATCGGAACCTACGAGCAGTACTTC. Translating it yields CSVASGIGTYEQYF.

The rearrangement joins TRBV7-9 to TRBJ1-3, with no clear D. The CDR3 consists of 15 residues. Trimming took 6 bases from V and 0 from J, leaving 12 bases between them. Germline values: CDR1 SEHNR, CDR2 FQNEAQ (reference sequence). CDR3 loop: CASRSREPSGNTIYF. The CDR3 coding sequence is TGTGCCAGCAGGAGCCGGGAACCCTCTGGAAACACCATATATTTT. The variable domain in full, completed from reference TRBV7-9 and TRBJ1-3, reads DTGVSQNPRHKITKRGQNVTFRCDPISEHNRLYWYRQTLGQGPEFLTYFQNEAQLEKSRLLSDRFSAERPKGSFSTLEIQRTEQGDSAMYLCASRSREPSGNTIYFGEGSWLTVV.

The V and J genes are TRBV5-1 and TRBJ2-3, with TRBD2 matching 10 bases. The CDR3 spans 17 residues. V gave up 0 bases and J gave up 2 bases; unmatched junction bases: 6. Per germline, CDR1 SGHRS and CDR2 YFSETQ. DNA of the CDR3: TGCGCCAGCAGCTTGGCCCTAGCGGGAGAGGTCACAGATACGCAGTATTTT. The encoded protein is CASSLALAGEVTDTQYF. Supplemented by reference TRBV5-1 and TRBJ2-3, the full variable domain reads KAGVTQTPRYLIKTRGQQVTLSCSPISGHRSVSWYQQTPGQGLQFLFEYFSETQRNKGNFPGRFSGRQFSNSRSEMNVSTLELGDSALYLCASSLALAGEVTDTQYFGPGTRLTVL.

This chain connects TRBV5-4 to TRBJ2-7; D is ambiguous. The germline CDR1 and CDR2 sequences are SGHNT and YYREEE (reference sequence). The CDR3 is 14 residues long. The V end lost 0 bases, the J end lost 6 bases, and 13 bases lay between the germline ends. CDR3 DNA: TGTGCCAGCAGCTTGGGTACTGGTCCCCCCGAGCAGTACTTC. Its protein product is CASSLGTGPPEQYF.

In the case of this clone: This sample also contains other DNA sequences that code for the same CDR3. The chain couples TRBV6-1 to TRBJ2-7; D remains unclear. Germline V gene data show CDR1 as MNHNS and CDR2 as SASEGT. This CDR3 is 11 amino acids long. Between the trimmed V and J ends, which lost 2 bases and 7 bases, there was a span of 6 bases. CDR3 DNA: TGTGCCAGCAGTGAACTTGGTGAGCAGTACTTC. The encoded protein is CASSELGEQYF.

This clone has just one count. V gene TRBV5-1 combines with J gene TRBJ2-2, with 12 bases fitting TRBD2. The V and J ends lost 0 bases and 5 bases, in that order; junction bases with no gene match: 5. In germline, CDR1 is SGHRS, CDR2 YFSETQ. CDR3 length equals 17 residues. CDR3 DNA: TGCGCCAGCAGCTTGGCGACTAGCGGGAGAAATACCGGGGAGCTGTTTTTT. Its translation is CASSLATSGRNTGELFF.

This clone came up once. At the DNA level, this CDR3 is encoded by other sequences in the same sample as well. This CDR3 reads CASSQDRASGGHEQYF. The CDR3 nucleotides are TGCGCCAGCAGCCAAGACCGTGCGAGCGGGGGACACGAGCAGTACTTC. The genes are TRBV4-1 and TRBJ2-7; 8 bases match TRBD2. Trimming cost V 0 bases and J 5 bases; bases outside gene matches: 9. The CDR3 consists of 16 residues. The germline CDR1 and CDR2 sequences are MGHRA and YSYEKL.

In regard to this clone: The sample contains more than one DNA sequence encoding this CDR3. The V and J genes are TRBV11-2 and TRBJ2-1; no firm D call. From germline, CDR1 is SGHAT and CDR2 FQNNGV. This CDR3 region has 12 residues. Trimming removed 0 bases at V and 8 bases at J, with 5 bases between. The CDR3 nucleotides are TGTGCCAGCAGCTTAGATCGGTATGAGCAGTTCTTC. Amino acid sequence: CASSLDRYEQFF.

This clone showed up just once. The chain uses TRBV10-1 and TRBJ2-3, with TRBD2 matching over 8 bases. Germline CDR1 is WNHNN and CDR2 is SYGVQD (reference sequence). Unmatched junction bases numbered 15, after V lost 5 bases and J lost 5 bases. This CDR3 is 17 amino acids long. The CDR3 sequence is CASSPTGTSLSGDTQYF. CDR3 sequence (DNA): TGCGCCAGCAGTCCCACCGGGACTAGTCTCTCGGGAGATACGCAGTATTTT.

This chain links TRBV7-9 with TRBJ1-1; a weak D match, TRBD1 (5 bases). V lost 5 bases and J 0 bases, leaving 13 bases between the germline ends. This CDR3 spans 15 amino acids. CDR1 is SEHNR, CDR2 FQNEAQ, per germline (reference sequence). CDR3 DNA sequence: TGTGCCAGCAGCCTCTCCGAGGGGATGAACACTGAAGCTTTCTTT. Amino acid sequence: CASSLSEGMNTEAFF.

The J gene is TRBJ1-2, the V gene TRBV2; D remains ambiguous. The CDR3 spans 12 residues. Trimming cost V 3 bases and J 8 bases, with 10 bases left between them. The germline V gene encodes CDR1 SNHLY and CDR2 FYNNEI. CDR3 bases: TGTGCCAGCAGTGATTCCCCTGACGGCTACACCTTC. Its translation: CASSDSPDGYTF.

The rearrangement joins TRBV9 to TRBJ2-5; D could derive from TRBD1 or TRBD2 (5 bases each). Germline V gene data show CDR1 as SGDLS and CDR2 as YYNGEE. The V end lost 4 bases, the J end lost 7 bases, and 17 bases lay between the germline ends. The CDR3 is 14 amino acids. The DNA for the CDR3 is TGTGCCAGCAGCAATCCTTCCGGGGACGGGACCCAGTACTTC. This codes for CASSNPSGDGTQYF. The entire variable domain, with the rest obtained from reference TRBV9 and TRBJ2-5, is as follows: DSGVTQTPKHLITATGQRVTLRCSPRSGDLSVYWYQQSLDQGLQFLIQYYNGEERAKGNILERFSAQQFPDLHSELNLSSLELGDSALYFCASSNPSGDGTQYFGPGTRLLVL.